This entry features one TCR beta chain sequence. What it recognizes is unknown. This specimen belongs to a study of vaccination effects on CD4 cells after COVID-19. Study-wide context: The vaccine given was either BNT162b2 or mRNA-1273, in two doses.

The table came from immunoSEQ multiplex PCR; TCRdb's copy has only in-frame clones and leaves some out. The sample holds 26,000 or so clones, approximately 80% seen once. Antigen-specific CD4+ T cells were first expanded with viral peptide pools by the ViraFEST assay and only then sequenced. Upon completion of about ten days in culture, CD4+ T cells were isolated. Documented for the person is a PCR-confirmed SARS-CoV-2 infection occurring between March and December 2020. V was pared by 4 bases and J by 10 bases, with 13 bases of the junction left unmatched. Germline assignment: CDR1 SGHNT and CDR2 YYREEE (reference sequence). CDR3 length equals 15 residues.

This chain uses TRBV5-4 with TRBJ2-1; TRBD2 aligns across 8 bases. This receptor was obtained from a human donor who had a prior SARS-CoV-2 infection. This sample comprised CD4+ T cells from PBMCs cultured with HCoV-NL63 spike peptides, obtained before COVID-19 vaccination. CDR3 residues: CASSRRGLVAGEQFF. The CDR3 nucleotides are TGTGCCAGCAGCCGGCGGGGACTAGTAGCTGGAGAGCAGTTCTTC.